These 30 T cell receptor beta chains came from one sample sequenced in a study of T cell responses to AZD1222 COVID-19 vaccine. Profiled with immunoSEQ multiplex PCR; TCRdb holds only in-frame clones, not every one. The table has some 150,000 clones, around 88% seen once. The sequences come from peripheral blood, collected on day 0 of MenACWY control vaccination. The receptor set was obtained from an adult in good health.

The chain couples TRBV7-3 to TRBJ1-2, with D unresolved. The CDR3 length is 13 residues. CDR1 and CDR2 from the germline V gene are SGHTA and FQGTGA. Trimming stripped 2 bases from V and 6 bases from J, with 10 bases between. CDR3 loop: CASSLDWGDGYTF. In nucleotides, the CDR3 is TGTGCCAGCAGCTTAGATTGGGGTGATGGCTACACCTTC.

The CDR3 sequence: CASRELAGGNEQFF. The CDR3 DNA follows: TGTGCCAGCAGGGAACTAGCGGGAGGCAATGAGCAGTTCTTC. This chain links TRBV3-1 (or the pseudogene TRBV3-2) with TRBJ2-1; 12 positions agree with TRBD2. The CDR3 loop spans 14 amino acids. V gave up 6 bases and J gave up 6 bases; unmatched junction bases: 3. Per the germline V gene, CDR1 is LGHDT and CDR2 is YNNKEL (reference sequence).

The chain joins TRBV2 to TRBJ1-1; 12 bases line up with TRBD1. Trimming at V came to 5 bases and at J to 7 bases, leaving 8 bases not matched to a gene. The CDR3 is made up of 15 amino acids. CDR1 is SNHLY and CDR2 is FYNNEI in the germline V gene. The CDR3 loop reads CASSWDRGPQGEAFF. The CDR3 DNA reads TGTGCCAGCAGTTGGGACAGGGGGCCTCAAGGTGAAGCTTTCTTT.

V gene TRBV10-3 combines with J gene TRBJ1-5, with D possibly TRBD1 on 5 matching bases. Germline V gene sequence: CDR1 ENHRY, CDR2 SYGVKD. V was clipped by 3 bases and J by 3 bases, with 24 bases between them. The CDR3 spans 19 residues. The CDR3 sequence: CAISDRGPASSKNNQPQHF. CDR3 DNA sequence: TGTGCCATCAGTGACCGGGGACCCGCCTCCTCGAAGAACAATCAGCCCCAGCATTTT.

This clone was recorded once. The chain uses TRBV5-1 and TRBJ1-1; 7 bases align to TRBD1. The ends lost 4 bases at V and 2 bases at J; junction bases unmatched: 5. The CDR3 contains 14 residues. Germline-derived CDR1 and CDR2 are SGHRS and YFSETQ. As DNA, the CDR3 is TGCGCCAGCAGCCCGACAGGGTTTAACACTGAAGCTTTCTTT. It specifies CASSPTGFNTEAFF.

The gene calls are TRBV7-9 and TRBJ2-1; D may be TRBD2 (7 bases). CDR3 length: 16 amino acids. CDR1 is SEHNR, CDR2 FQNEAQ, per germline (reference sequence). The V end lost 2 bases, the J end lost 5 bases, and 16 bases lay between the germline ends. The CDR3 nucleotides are TGTGCCAGCAGCTTATTAAGGGGGGGCCGGCACAATGAGCAGTTCTTC. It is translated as CASSLLRGGRHNEQFF.

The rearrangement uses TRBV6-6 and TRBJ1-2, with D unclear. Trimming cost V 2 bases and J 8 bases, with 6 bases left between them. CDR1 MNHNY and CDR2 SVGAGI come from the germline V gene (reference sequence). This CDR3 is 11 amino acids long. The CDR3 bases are TGTGCCAGCAGTTACGCCACCGGCTACACCTTC. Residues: CASSYATGYTF.

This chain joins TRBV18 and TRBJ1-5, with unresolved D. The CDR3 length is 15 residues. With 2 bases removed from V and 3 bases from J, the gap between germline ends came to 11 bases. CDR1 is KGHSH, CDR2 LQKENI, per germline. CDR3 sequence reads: CASSPLQQNNQPQHF. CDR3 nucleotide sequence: TGTGCCAGCTCACCATTACAACAGAACAATCAGCCCCAGCATTTT. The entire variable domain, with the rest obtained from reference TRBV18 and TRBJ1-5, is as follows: NAGVMQNPRHLVRRRGQEARLRCSPMKGHSHVYWYRQLPEEGLKFMVYLQKENIIDESGMPKERFSAEFPKEGPSILRIQQVVRGDSAAYFCASSPLQQNNQPQHFGDGTRLSIL.

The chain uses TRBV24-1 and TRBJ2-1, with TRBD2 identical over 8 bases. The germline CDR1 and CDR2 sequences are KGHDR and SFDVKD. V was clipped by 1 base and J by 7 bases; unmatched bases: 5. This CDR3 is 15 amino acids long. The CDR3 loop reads CATSDLSGGRNEQFF. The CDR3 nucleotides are TGTGCCACCAGTGATTTATCGGGGGGGCGGAATGAGCAGTTCTTC.

CDR3 in amino acids: CASSYPGQRNTEAFF. The CDR3 bases are TGTGCCAGCAGTTACCCGGGACAGAGGAACACTGAAGCTTTCTTT. The V gene is TRBV6-5, the J gene TRBJ1-1, with 7 positions matching TRBD1. Germline values: CDR1 MNHEY, CDR2 SVGAGI. The CDR3 length is 15 residues. The J segment lost 1 base and the V segment lost 2 bases, leaving 4 bases of the junction unmatched.

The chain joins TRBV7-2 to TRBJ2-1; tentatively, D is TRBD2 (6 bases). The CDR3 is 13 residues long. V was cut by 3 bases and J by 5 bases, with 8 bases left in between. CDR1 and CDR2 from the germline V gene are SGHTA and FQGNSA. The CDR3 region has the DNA TGTGCCAGCAGCTTTGCGGGGAACAATGAGCAGTTCTTC. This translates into CASSFAGNNEQFF. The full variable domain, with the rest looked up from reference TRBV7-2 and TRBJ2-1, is GAGVSQSPSNKVTEKGKDVELRCDPISGHTALYWYRQSLGQGLEFLIYFQGNSAPDKSGLPSDRFSAERTGGSVSTLTIQRTQQEDSAVYLCASSFAGNNEQFFGPGTRLTVL.

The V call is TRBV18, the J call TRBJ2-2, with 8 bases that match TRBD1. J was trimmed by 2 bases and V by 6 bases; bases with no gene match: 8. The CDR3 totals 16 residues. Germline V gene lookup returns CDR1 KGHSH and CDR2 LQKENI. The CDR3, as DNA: TGTGCCAGCTCCCTGTCCGACAGGGGAAACACCGGGGAGCTGTTTTTT. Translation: CASSLSDRGNTGELFF.

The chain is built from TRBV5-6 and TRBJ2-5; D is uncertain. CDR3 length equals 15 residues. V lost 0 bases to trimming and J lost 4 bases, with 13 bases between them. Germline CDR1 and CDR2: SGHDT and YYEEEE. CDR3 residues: CASSLEKAAGETQYF. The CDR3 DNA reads TGTGCCAGCAGCTTGGAAAAGGCCGCCGGAGAGACCCAGTACTTC.

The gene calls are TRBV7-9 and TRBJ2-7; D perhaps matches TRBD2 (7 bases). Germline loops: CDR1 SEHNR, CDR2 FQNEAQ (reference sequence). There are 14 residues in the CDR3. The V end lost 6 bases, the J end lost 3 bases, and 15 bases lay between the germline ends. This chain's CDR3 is CASSPTGRGYEQYF. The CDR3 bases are TGTGCCAGCAGTCCCACAGGGAGGGGCTACGAGCAGTACTTC. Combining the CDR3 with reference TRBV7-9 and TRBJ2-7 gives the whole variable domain DTGVSQNPRHKITKRGQNVTFRCDPISEHNRLYWYRQTLGQGPEFLTYFQNEAQLEKSRLLSDRFSAERPKGSFSTLEIQRTEQGDSAMYLCASSPTGRGYEQYFGPGTRLTVT.

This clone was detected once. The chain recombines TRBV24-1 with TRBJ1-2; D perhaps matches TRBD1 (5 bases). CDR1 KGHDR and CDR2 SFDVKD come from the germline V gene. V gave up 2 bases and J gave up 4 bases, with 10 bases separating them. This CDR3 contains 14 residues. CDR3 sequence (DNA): TGTGCCACCAGTGATTCGGCAGGGACCTATGGCTACACCTTC. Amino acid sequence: CATSDSAGTYGYTF.

In nucleotides, the CDR3 is TGCGCCAGCAGCCACGAATACGAGGGGACGCAGTATTTT. It codes for CASSHEYEGTQYF. The chain carries TRBV4-1 and TRBJ2-3; D possibly uses TRBD1 or TRBD2 (5 bases each). The length of the CDR3 is 13 residues. Trimming took off 3 bases at V and 9 bases at J, with 13 bases between the two ends. CDR1 is MGHRA and CDR2 is YSYEKL in the germline V gene.

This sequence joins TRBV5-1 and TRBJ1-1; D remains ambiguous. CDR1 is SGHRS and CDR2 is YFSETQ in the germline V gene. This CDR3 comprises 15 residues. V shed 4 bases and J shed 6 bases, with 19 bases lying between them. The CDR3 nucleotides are TGCGCCAGCAGCCCCGACGTGGCGGACCTCGCTGAAGCTTTCTTT. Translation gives CASSPDVADLAEAFF.

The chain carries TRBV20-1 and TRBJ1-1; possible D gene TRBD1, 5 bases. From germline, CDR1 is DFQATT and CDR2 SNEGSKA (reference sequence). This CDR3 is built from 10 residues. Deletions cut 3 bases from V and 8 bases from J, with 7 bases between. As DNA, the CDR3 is TGCAGTGCTAGTCACAGGGAAGCTTTCTTT. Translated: CSASHREAFF.

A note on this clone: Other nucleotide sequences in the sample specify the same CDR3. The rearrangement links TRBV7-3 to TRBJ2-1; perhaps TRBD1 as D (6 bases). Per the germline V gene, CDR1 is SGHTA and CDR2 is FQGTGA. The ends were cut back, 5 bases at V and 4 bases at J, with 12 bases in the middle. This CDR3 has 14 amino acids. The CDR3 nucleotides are TGTGCCAGCAGCCCCGGACAGTCTTACAATGAGCAGTTCTTC. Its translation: CASSPGQSYNEQFF.

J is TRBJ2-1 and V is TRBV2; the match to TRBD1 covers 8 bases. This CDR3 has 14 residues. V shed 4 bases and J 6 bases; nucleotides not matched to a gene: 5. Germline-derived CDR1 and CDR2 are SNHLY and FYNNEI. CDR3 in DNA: TGTGCCAGCAGTGTTAACAGGGGGGCCAATGAGCAGTTCTTC. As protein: CASSVNRGANEQFF.

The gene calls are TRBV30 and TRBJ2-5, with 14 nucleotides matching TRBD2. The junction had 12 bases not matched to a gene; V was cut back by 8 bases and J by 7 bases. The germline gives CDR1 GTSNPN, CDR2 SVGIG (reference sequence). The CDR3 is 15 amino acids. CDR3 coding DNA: TGTGCCCAATCCGGGACTAGCGGGGGACAGGGGACCCAGTACTTC. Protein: CAQSGTSGGQGTQYF. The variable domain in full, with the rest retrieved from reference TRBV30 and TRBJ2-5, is SQTIHQWPATLVQPVGSPLSLECTVEGTSNPNLYWYRQAAGRGLQLLFYSVGIGQISSEVPQNLSASRPQDRQFILSSKKLLLSDSGFYLCAQSGTSGGQGTQYFGPGTRLLVL.

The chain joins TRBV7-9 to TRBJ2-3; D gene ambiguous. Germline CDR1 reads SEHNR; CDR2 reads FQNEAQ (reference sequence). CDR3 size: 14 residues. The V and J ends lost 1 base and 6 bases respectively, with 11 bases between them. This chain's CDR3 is CASSLVGEADTQYF. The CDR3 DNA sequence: TGTGCCAGCAGCTTAGTTGGCGAGGCCGATACGCAGTATTTT.

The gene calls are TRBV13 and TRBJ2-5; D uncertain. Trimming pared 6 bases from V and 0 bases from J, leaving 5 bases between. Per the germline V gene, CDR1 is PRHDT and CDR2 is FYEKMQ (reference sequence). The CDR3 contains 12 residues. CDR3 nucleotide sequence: TGTGCCAGCAGACTGAACCAAGAGACCCAGTACTTC. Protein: CASRLNQETQYF.

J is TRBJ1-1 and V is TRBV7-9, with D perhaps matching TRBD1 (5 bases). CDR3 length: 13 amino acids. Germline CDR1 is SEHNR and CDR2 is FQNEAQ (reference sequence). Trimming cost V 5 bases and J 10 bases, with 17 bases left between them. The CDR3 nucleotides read TGTGCCAGCAGCCCCCGGGACCCGGGCGGAGCTTTCTTT. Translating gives CASSPRDPGGAFF. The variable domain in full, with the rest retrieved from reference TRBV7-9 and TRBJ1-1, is DTGVSQNPRHKITKRGQNVTFRCDPISEHNRLYWYRQTLGQGPEFLTYFQNEAQLEKSRLLSDRFSAERPKGSFSTLEIQRTEQGDSAMYLCASSPRDPGGAFFGQGTRLTVV.

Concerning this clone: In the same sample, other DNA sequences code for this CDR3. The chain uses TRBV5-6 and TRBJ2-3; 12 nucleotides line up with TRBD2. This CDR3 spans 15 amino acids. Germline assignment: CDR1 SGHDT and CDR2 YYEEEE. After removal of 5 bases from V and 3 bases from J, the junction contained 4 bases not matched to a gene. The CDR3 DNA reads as TGTGCCAGCAGTTCCGGGACTAGCGGGACAGATACGCAGTATTTT. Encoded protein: CASSSGTSGTDTQYF. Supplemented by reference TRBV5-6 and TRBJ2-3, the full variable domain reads DAGVTQSPTHLIKTRGQQVTLRCSPKSGHDTVSWYQQALGQGPQFIFQYYEEEERQRGNFPDRFSGHQFPNYSSELNVNALLLGDSALYLCASSSGTSGTDTQYFGPGTRLTVL.

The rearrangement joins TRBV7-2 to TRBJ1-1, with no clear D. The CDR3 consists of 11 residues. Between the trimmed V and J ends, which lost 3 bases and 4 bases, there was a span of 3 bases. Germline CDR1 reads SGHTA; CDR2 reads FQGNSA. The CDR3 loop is CASSFFTEAFF. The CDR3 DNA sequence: TGTGCCAGCAGCTTCTTCACTGAAGCTTTCTTT.

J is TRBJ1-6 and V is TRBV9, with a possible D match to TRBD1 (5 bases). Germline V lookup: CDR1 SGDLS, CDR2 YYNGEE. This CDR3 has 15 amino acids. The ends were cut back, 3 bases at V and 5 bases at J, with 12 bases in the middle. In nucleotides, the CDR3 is TGTGCCAGCAGCGCTAAGACAGCTCATAATTCACCCCTCCACTTT. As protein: CASSAKTAHNSPLHF. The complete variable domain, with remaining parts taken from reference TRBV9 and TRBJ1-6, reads DSGVTQTPKHLITATGQRVTLRCSPRSGDLSVYWYQQSLDQGLQFLIQYYNGEERAKGNILERFSAQQFPDLHSELNLSSLELGDSALYFCASSAKTAHNSPLHFGNGTRLTVT.

CDR3 bases: TGTGCCAGCATAGGGACATACTCCTACGAGCAGTACTTC. As protein: CASIGTYSYEQYF. This sequence joins TRBV6-5 and TRBJ2-7, with a weak D call TRBD1 (6 bases). With 7 bases removed from V and 0 bases from J, the gap between germline ends came to 10 bases. From germline, CDR1 is MNHEY and CDR2 SVGAGI. This CDR3 has 13 amino acids.

CDR3 DNA sequence: TGTGCCAGCAGCCATCCTAGGAGGCCTAGCGGACACCAAGAGACCCAGTACTTC. This encodes CASSHPRRPSGHQETQYF. V usage is TRBV7-2 and J usage is TRBJ2-5, with 7 bases aligning to TRBD2. This CDR3 spans 18 amino acids. V trimming: 5 bases; J trimming: 0 bases; junction bases outside the gene matches: 15. Germline CDR1 SGHTA, CDR2 FQGNSA.

The CDR3 DNA reads TGTGCCAGCTCAGGCCAAGCGGGGGGGTACGAGCAGTACTTC. It codes for CASSGQAGGYEQYF. V and J are TRBV18 and TRBJ2-7, with 10 bases aligning to TRBD2. The V and J ends lost 5 bases and 4 bases, in that order; junction bases with no gene match: 5. The germline gives CDR1 KGHSH, CDR2 LQKENI. The CDR3 runs to 14 residues.